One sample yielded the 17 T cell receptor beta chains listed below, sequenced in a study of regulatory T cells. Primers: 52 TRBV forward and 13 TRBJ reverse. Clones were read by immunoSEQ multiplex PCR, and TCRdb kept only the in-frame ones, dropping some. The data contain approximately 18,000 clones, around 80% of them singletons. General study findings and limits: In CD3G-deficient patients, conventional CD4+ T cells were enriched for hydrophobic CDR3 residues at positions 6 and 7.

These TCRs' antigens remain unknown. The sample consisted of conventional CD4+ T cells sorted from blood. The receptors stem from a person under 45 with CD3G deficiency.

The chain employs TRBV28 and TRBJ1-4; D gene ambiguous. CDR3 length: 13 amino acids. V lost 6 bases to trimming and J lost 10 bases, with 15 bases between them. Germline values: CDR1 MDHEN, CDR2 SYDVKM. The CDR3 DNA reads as TGTGCCAGCAGCTCCCCACTAACCGGAAAACTGTTTTTT. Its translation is CASSSPLTGKLFF.

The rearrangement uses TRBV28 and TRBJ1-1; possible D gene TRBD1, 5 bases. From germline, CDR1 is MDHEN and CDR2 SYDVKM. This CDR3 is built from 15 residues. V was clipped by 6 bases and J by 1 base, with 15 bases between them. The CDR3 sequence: CASRPGPRSNTEAFF. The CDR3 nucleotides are TGTGCCAGCAGGCCGGGGCCAAGATCGAACACTGAAGCTTTCTTT.

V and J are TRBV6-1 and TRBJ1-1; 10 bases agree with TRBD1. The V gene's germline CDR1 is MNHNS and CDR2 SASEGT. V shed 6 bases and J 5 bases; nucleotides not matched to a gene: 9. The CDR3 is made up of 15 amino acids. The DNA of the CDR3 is TGTGCCAGCAGGAGCCGGACAGGGGGAGTTACTGAAGCTTTCTTT. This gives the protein CASRSRTGGVTEAFF.

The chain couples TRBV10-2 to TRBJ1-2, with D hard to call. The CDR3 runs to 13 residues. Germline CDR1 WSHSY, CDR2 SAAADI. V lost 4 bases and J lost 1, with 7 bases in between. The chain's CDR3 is CASSVNFNYGYTF. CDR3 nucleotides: TGCGCCAGCAGTGTAAACTTTAACTATGGCTACACCTTC.

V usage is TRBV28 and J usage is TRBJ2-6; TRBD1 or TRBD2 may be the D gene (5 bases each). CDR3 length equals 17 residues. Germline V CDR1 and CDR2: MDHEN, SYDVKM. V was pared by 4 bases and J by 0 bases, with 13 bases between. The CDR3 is CASSSGTGNSGANVLTF. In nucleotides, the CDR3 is TGTGCCAGCAGTTCGGGGACGGGAAACTCTGGGGCCAACGTCCTGACTTTC.

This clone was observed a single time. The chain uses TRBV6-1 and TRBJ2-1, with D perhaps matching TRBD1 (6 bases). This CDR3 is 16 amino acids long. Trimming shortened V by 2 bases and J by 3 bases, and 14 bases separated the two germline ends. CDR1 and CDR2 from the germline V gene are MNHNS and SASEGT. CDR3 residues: CASSERRGRGYNEQFF. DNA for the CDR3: TGTGCCAGCAGTGAAAGAAGGGGCAGGGGCTACAATGAGCAGTTCTTC.

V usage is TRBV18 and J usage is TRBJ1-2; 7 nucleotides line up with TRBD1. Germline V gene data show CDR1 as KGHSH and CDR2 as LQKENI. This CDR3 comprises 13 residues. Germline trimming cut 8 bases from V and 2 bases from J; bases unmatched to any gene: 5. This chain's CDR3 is CASRPGQNYGYTF. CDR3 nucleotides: TGTGCCAGCCGTCCGGGACAGAACTATGGCTACACCTTC.

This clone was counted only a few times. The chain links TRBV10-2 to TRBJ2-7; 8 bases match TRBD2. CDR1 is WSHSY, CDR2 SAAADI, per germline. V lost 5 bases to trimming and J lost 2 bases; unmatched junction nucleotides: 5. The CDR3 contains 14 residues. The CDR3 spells CASSLTSGPYEQYF. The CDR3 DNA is TGCGCCAGCAGTCTCACTAGCGGACCCTACGAGCAGTACTTC.

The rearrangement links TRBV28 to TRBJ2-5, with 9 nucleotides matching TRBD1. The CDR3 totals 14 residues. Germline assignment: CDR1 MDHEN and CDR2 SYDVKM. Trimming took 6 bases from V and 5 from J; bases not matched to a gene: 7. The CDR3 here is CASSRTGEWETQYF. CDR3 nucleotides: TGTGCCAGCAGCCGGACAGGGGAGTGGGAGACCCAGTACTTC. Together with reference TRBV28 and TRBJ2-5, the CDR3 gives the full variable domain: DVKVTQSSRYLVKRTGEKVFLECVQDMDHENMFWYRQDPGLGLRLIYFSYDVKMKEKGDIPEGYSVSREKKERFSLILESASTNQTSMYLCASSRTGEWETQYFGPGTRLLVL.

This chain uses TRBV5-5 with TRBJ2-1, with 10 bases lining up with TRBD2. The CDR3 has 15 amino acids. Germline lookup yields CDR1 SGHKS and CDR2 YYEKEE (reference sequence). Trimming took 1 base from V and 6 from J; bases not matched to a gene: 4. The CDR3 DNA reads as TGTGCCAGCAGCTTGCTAGCGGGGGTTGCCAATGAGCAGTTCTTC. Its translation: CASSLLAGVANEQFF. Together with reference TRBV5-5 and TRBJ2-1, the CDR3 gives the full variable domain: DAGVTQSPTHLIKTRGQQVTLRCSPISGHKSVSWYQQVLGQGPQFIFQYYEKEERGRGNFPDRFSARQFPNYSSELNVNALLLGDSALYLCASSLLAGVANEQFFGPGTRLTVL.

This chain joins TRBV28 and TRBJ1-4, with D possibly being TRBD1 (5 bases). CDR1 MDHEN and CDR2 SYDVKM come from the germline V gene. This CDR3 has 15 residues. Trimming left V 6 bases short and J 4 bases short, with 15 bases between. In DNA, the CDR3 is TGTGCCAGCAGCGAGGCGGACACTCATAATGAAAAACTGTTTTTT. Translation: CASSEADTHNEKLFF. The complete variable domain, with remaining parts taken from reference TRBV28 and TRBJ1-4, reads DVKVTQSSRYLVKRTGEKVFLECVQDMDHENMFWYRQDPGLGLRLIYFSYDVKMKEKGDIPEGYSVSREKKERFSLILESASTNQTSMYLCASSEADTHNEKLFFGSGTQLSVL.

CDR3 loop: CASSPLNSNYGYTF. The CDR3 DNA is TGTGCCAGCTCACCACTTAACAGTAACTATGGCTACACCTTC. V gene TRBV18 combines with J gene TRBJ1-2; no firm D call. Germline V gives CDR1 KGHSH, CDR2 LQKENI. The CDR3 has 14 amino acids. V lost 1 base, J lost 1 base, and 7 bases lay in between. The full variable domain, its missing parts supplied by reference TRBV18 and TRBJ1-2, is NAGVMQNPRHLVRRRGQEARLRCSPMKGHSHVYWYRQLPEEGLKFMVYLQKENIIDESGMPKERFSAEFPKEGPSILRIQQVVRGDSAAYFCASSPLNSNYGYTFGSGTRLTVV.

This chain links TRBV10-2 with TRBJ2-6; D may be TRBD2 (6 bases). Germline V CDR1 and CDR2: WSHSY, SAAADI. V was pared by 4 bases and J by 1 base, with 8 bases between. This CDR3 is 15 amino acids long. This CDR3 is CASSVGGSGANVLTF. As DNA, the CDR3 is TGCGCCAGCAGTGTCGGGGGTTCTGGGGCCAACGTCCTGACTTTC.

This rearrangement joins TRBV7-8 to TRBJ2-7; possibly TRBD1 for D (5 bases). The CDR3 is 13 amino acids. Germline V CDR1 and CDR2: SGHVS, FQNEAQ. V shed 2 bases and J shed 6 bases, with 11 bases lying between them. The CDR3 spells CASSLLVQGEQYF. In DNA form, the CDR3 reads TGTGCCAGCAGCTTACTAGTCCAGGGCGAGCAGTACTTC. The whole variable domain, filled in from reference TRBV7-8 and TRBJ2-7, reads GAGVSQSPRYKVAKRGQDVALRCDPISGHVSLFWYQQALGQGPEFLTYFQNEAQLDKSGLPSDRFFAERPEGSVSTLKIQRTQQEDSAVYLCASSLLVQGEQYFGPGTRLTVT.

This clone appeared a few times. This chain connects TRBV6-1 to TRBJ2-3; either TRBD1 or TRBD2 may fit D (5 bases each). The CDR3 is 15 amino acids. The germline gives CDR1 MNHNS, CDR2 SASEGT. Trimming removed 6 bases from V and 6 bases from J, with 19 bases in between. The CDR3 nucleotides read TGTGCCAGCAGCCTACGACCCGAGGGGATGGATACGCAGTATTTT. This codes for CASSLRPEGMDTQYF.

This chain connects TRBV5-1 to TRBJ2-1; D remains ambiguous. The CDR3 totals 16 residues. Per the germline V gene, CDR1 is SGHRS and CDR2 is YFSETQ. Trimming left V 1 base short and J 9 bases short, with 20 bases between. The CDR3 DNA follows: TGCGCCAGCAGCTTGATTGGCGGCAGGAACGTGGCTGAGCAGTTCTTC. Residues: CASSLIGGRNVAEQFF.

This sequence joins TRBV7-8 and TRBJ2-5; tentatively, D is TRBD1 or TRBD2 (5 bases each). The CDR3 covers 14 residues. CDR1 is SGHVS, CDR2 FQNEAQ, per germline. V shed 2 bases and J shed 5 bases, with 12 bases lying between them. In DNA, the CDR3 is TGTGCCAGCAGCTTACGAGGGGCCGGGGAGACCCAGTACTTC. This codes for CASSLRGAGETQYF.